The clone carrying this T cell receptor beta chain turned up a few times. No antigen is known for it. This same CDR3 is encoded by further DNA sequences in the sample. This entry comes from a study of cytomegalovirus exposure and HLA in healthy donors. In the study overall: Around 78 million unique TCRs, all from HLA-typed donors, were included in an early release of the data.

Germline CDR1 is SGHVS and CDR2 is FNYEAQ. V lost 0 bases and J lost 2; bases outside the gene matches: 4. This CDR3 region has 16 residues. Study results and limitations: An assumption of roughly uniform sequencing depth across donors underlay the presence/absence analyses. A missense variant in DCLRE1C was later tied to TCR beta V- and J-gene trimming. About 87% or about 30% of the time was how often most TCR beta V segments were productive, according to an earlier analysis.

PCR amplification relied on 60 Vbeta primers (plus 13 Jbeta primers). Measured with immunoSEQ multiplex PCR; TCRdb has only the in-frame clones, and not every one. Of fewer than 200,000 clones listed, roughly three quarters were seen once; the top ten hold under 1.5%. Input material: PBMCs. This clonotype originated in a man aged 55 to 70 in good health and CMV-seronegative. V and J are TRBV7-6 and TRBJ2-7; 10 bases line up with TRBD1. CDR3 coding DNA: TGTGCCAGCAGCTTAGCAACGGGACAGGGGACCTACGAGCAGTACTTC. As protein: CASSLATGQGTYEQYF.